This TCR beta chain was profiled in a study of blood T cell repertoires in COVID-19. Sequenced by immunoSEQ multiplex PCR; TCRdb stores in-frame clones only, minus some. The table has hundreds of thousands of clones, approximately 88% seen once. Material: peripheral blood. The clonotype originates from a woman aged 45-59 years with COVID-19, enrolled during active disease.

CDR3 region: CASRFPSGTGDEQYF. The DNA of the CDR3 is TGTGCCAGCAGGTTCCCCTCCGGGACAGGGGACGAGCAGTACTTC. The V gene is TRBV6-6, the J gene TRBJ2-7; the match to TRBD1 covers 10 bases. V gave up 6 bases and J gave up 5 bases; unmatched junction bases: 10. The germline CDR1 and CDR2 sequences are MNHNY and SVGAGI (reference sequence). The CDR3 runs to 15 residues.